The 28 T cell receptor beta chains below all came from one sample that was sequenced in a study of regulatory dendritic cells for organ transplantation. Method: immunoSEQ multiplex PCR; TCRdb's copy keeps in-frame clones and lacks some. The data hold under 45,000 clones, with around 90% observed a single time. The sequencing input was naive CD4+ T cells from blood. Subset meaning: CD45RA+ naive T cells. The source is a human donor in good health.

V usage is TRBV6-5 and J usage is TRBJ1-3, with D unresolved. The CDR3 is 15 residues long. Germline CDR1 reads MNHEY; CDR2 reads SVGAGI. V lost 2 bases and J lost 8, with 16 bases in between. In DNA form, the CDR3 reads TGTGCCAGCAGTTACGACTGGACGTCGGCCGACACCATATATTTT. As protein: CASSYDWTSADTIYF.

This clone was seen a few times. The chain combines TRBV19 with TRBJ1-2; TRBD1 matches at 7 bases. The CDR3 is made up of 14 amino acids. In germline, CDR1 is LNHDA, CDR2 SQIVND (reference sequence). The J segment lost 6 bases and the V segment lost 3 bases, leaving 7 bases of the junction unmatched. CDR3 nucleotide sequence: TGTGCCAGTAGTATCGACAGGGTTTATAATGGCTACACCTTC. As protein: CASSIDRVYNGYTF.

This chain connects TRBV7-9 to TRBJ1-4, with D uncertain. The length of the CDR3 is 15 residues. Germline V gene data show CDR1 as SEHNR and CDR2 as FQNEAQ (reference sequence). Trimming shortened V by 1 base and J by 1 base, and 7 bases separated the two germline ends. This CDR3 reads CASSLEPRTNEKLFF. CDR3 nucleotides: TGTGCCAGCAGCTTAGAACCACGAACTAATGAAAAACTGTTTTTT.

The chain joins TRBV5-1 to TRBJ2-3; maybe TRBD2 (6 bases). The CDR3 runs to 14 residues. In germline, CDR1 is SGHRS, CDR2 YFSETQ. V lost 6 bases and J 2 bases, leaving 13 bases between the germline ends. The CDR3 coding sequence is TGCGCCAGCACGGAGGGTACCTTCACAGATACGCAGTATTTT. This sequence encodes CASTEGTFTDTQYF.

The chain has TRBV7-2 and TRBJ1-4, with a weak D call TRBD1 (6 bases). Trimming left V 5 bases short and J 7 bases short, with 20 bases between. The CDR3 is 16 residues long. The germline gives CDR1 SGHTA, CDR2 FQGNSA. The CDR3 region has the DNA TGTGCCAGCAGCACAGGCCCCAGGGGTCGAGGTGAAAAACTGTTTTTT. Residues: CASSTGPRGRGEKLFF. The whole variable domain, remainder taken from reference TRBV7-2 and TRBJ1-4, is GAGVSQSPSNKVTEKGKDVELRCDPISGHTALYWYRQSLGQGLEFLIYFQGNSAPDKSGLPSDRFSAERTGGSVSTLTIQRTQQEDSAVYLCASSTGPRGRGEKLFFGSGTQLSVL.

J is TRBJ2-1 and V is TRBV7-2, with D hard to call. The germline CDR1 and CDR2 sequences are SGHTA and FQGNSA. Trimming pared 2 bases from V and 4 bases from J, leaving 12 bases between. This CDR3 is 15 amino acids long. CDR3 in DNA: TGTGCCAGCAGCTTACTTTTGATGGGATACAATGAGCAGTTCTTC. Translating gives CASSLLLMGYNEQFF.

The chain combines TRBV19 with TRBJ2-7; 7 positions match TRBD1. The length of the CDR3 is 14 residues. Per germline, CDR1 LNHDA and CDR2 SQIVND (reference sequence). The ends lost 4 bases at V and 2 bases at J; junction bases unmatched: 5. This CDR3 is CASSTGTAAYEQYF. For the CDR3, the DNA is TGTGCCAGTAGTACAGGGACAGCCGCCTACGAGCAGTACTTC.

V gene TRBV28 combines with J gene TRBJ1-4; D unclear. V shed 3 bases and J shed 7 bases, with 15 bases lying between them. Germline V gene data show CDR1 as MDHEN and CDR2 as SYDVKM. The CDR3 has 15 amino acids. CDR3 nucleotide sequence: TGTGCCAGCAGTTTCTTCCAGGCAGTGGGTGAAAAACTGTTTTTT. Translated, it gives CASSFFQAVGEKLFF.

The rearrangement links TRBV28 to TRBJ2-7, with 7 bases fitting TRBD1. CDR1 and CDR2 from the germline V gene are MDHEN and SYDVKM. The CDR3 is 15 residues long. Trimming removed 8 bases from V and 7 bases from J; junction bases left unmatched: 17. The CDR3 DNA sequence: TGTGCCAGCCAGGTCCCGAGACAGGGATCGGGTGAGCAGTACTTC. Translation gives CASQVPRQGSGEQYF.

CDR3 DNA sequence: TGTGCCATCAGTGAGTCGATATACGGGGGGCCAAGGAACACTGAAGCTTTCTTT. It codes for CAISESIYGGPRNTEAFF. The chain joins TRBV10-3 to TRBJ1-1; TRBD1 might be the D (6 bases). The CDR3 is made up of 18 amino acids. In germline, CDR1 is ENHRY, CDR2 SYGVKD. V was pared by 0 bases and J by 1 base, with 18 bases between.

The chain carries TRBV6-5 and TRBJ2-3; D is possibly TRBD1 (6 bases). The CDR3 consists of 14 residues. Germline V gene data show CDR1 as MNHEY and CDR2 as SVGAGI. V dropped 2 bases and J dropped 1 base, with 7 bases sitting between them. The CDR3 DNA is TGTGCCAGCAGTTACAGGACAGGCACAGATACGCAGTATTTT. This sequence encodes CASSYRTGTDTQYF.

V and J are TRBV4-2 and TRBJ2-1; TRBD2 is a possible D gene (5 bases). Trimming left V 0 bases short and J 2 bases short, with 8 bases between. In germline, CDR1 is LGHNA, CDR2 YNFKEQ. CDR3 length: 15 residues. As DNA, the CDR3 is TGTGCCAGCAGCCAAGAGTCGGGAACCTACAATGAGCAGTTCTTC. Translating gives CASSQESGTYNEQFF.

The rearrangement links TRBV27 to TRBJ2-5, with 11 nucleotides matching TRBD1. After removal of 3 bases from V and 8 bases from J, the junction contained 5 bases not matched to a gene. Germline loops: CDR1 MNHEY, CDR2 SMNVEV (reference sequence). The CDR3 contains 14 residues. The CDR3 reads CASSFRTGGLTQYF. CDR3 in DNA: TGTGCCAGCAGTTTTAGGACAGGGGGCCTTACCCAGTACTTC.

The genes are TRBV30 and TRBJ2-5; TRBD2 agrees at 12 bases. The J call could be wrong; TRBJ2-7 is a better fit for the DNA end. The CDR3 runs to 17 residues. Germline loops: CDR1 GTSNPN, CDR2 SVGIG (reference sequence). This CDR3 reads CAWSKVWTSGAHYEQYF. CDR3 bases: TGTGCCTGGAGTAAGGTCTGGACTAGCGGGGCTCACTACGAGCAGTACTTC.

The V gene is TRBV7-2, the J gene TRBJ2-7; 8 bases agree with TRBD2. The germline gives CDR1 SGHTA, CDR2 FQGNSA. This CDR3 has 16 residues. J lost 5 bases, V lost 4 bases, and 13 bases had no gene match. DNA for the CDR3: TGTGCCAGCAGCTCGGAGACGGGACTAGGCCTAAACGAGCAGTACTTC. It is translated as CASSSETGLGLNEQYF.

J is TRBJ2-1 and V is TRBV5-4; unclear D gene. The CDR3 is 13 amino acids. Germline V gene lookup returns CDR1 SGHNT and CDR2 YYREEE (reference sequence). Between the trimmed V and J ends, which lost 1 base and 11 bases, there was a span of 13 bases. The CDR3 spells CASSLSTGPQQFF. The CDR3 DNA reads TGTGCCAGCAGCTTGTCAACTGGCCCCCAGCAGTTCTTC.

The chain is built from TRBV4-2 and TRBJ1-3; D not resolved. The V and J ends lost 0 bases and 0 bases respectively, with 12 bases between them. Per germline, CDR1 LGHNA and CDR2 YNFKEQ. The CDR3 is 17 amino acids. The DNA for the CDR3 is TGTGCCAGCAGCCAAGACCAGGCCCCTAACTCTGGAAACACCATATATTTT. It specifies CASSQDQAPNSGNTIYF.

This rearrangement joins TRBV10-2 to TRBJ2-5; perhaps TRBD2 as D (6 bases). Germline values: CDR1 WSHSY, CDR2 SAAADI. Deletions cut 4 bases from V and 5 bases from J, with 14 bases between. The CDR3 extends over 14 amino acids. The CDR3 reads CASSAWASVETQYF. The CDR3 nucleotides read TGCGCCAGCAGTGCGTGGGCTAGCGTCGAGACCCAGTACTTC.

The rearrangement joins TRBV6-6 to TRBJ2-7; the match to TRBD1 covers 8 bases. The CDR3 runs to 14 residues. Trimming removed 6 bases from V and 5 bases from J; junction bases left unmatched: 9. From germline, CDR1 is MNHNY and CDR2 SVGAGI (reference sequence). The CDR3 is CASRRTGPTHEQYF. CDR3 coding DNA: TGTGCCAGCAGAAGGACAGGGCCGACCCACGAGCAGTACTTC.

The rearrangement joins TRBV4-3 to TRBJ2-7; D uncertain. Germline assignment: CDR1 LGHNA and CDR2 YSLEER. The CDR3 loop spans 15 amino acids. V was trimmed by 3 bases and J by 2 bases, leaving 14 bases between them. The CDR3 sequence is CASSQGWGGPYEQYF. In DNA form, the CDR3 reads TGCGCCAGCAGCCAGGGCTGGGGTGGGCCCTACGAGCAGTACTTC.

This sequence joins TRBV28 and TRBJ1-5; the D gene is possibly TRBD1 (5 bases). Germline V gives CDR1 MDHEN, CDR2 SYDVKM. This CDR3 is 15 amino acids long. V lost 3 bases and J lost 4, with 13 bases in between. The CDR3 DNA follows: TGTGCCAGCAGTTTTGGAGACAGCAAGAATCAGCCCCAGCATTTT. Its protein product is CASSFGDSKNQPQHF.

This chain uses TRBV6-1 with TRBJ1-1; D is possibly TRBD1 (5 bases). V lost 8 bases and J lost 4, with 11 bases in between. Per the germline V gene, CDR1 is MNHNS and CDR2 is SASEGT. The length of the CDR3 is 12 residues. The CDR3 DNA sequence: TGTGCCAGCCACGGCAGGGTCACTGAAGCTTTCTTT. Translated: CASHGRVTEAFF.

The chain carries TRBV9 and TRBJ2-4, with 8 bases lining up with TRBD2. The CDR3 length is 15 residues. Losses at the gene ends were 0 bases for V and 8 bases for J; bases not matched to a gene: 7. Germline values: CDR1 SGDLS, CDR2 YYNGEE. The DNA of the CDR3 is TGTGCCAGCAGCGTAGGTGCGGGGGGTCGGGACATTCAGTACTTC. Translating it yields CASSVGAGGRDIQYF.

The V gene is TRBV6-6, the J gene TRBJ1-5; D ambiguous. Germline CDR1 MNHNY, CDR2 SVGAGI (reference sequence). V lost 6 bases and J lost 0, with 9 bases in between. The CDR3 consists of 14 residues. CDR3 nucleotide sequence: TGTGCCAGCAGCCACTACAGTAGCAATCAGCCCCAGCATTTT. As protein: CASSHYSSNQPQHF.

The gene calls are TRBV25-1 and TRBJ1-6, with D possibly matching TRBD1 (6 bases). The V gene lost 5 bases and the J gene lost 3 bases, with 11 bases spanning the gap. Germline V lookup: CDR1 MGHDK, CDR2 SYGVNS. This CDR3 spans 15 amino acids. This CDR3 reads CASSPETGYNSPLHF. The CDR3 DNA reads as TGTGCCAGCAGTCCTGAGACAGGCTATAATTCACCCCTCCACTTT. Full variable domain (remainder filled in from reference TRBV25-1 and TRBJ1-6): EADIYQTPRYLVIGTGKKITLECSQTMGHDKMYWYQQDPGMELHLIHYSYGVNSTEKGDLSSESTVSRIRTEHFPLTLESARPSHTSQYLCASSPETGYNSPLHFGNGTRLTVT.

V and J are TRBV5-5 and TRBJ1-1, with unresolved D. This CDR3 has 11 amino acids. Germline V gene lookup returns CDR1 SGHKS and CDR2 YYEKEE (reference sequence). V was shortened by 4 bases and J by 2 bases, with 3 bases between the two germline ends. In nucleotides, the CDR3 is TGTGCCAGCAGCGCCAACACTGAAGCTTTCTTT. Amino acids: CASSANTEAFF.

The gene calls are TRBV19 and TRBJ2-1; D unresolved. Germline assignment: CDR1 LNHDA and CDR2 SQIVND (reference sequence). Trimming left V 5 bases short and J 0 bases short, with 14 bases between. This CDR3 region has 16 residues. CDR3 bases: TGTGCCAGTAGTTTCCCATCCTCGAGCTCCTACAATGAGCAGTTCTTC. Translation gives CASSFPSSSSYNEQFF.

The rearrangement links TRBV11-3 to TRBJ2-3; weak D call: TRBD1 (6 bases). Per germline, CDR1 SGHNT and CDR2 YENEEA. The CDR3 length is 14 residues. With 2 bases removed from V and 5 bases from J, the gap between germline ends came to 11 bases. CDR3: CASSLSGAQDTQYF. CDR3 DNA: TGTGCCAGCAGCTTATCAGGGGCGCAAGATACGCAGTATTTT.